This T cell receptor (beta chain) emerged from a study of molecular identifiers for immune sequencing clone quantification. About the study: Replicates partitioned RNA from approximately 20,000 or 98,000 naive CD8 cells into five parts, sequencing four.

Ten or more counts support this clonotype. The CDR3 runs to 12 residues. Germline-derived CDR1 and CDR2 are SGHKS and YYEKEE (reference sequence). V was clipped by 2 bases and J by 5 bases, with 8 bases between them. Previously published methods and listed TCR primers were used for the bulk TCR libraries. TCRdb passed the PCR reads through MiXCR, listing each CDR3 protein once. Of over 550,000 distinct CDR3 sequences in the sample, around 25% were seen once. The receptor comes from a human donor in good health. Some libraries in this study had Jurkat cell RNA spiked in. Sequenced material: naive CD8+ T cells from blood, with Jurkat cell RNA spiked in. Subset here: FACS-sorted CD8+CD4-CCR7+CD45RA+ naive T cells. The chain is built from TRBV5-5 and TRBJ2-7; D gene unclear. CDR3 sequence reads: CASSLFEDEQYF. The CDR3 DNA reads as TGTGCCAGCAGCTTATTCGAAGACGAGCAGTACTTC. Based on the CDR3 plus reference TRBV5-5 and TRBJ2-7, the full variable domain is DAGVTQSPTHLIKTRGQQVTLRCSPISGHKSVSWYQQVLGQGPQFIFQYYEKEERGRGNFPDRFSARQFPNYSSELNVNALLLGDSALYLCASSLFEDEQYFGPGTRLTVT.